What follows are 31 T cell receptor beta chains derived from one specimen sequenced in a study of blood T cell repertoires in COVID-19. Measured with immunoSEQ multiplex PCR; TCRdb has only the in-frame clones, and not every one. The repertoire includes some 270,000 clones, 86% of them detected once, and around 1.7% sits in the top ten. The specimen was peripheral blood. These receptors were taken from a woman aged 55-70 years who had recovered from COVID-19.

V gene TRBV24-1 combines with J gene TRBJ2-1; maybe TRBD2 (6 bases). V shed 8 bases and J shed 2 bases, with 12 bases lying between them. CDR3 length: 14 amino acids. The germline CDR1 and CDR2 sequences are KGHDR and SFDVKD. CDR3 DNA sequence: TGTGCCACCAAGAGGGGAGGAGCCTACAATGAGCAGTTCTTC. This gives the protein CATKRGGAYNEQFF.

Concerning this clone: This sample includes further DNA sequences coding for the same CDR3. The rearrangement joins TRBV18 to TRBJ1-6; D remains unclear. V gave up 2 bases and J gave up 8 bases, with 7 bases separating them. The V gene's germline CDR1 is KGHSH and CDR2 LQKENI. This CDR3 region has 13 residues. CDR3 DNA: TGTGCCAGCTCACCAGACCGGGATTCACCCCTCCACTTT. Its translation: CASSPDRDSPLHF.

The gene calls are TRBV7-2 and TRBJ1-2; 8 bases are shared with TRBD1. Unmatched junction bases numbered 5, after V lost 2 bases and J lost 0 bases. This CDR3 contains 16 residues. Germline V gene data show CDR1 as SGHTA and CDR2 as FQGNSA. CDR3 region: CASSLRPTGANYGYTF. The CDR3 region has the DNA TGTGCCAGCAGCTTAAGGCCGACAGGGGCTAACTATGGCTACACCTTC.

The chain carries TRBV5-1 and TRBJ2-1; D may be TRBD2 (6 bases). From germline, CDR1 is SGHRS and CDR2 YFSETQ. The CDR3 has 15 amino acids. V was trimmed by 0 bases and J by 2 bases, leaving 9 bases between them. In DNA, the CDR3 is TGCGCCAGCAGCTTGGTGGGGGGTGCCTACAATGAGCAGTTCTTC. It yields the protein CASSLVGGAYNEQFF.

This clone was recorded once. The rearrangement links TRBV4-3 to TRBJ2-7, with no clear D. Germline lookup yields CDR1 LGHNA and CDR2 YSLEER. Trimming took off 0 bases at V and 0 bases at J, with 9 bases between the two ends. The CDR3 length is 15 residues. The CDR3 bases are TGCGCCAGCAGCCAAGATCACCCCAGCTCCTACGAGCAGTACTTC. The encoded protein is CASSQDHPSSYEQYF.

The gene calls are TRBV20-1 and TRBJ2-7; 8 nucleotides align to TRBD1. Trimming took 3 bases from V and 3 from J; bases not matched to a gene: 13. Germline V gives CDR1 DFQATT, CDR2 SNEGSKA (reference sequence). The CDR3 has 16 amino acids. The CDR3 sequence: CSASGTVGQGLYEQYF. CDR3 coding DNA: TGCAGTGCTAGTGGGACGGTAGGACAGGGTCTCTACGAGCAGTACTTC.

This chain joins TRBV11-2 and TRBJ2-1, with 8 bases identical to TRBD2. The CDR3 is 16 amino acids. Per germline, CDR1 SGHAT and CDR2 FQNNGV. Trimming took 2 bases from V and 4 from J; bases not matched to a gene: 7. The CDR3 coding sequence is TGTGCCAGCAGCTTAAATGGCGGGGGGACGTACAATGAGCAGTTCTTC. Its protein is CASSLNGGGTYNEQFF. Looking up the rest from reference TRBV11-2 and TRBJ2-1 gives the full variable domain: EAGVAQSPRYKIIEKRQSVAFWCNPISGHATLYWYQQILGQGPKLLIQFQNNGVVDDSQLPKDRFSAERLKGVDSTLKIQPAKLEDSAVYLCASSLNGGGTYNEQFFGPGTRLTVL.

This clone showed up just a few times. This sequence joins TRBV5-1 and TRBJ2-3; no clear D gene. V lost 4 bases to trimming and J lost 0 bases, with 12 bases between them. The CDR3 is 15 residues long. Germline values: CDR1 SGHRS, CDR2 YFSETQ. Written as DNA, the CDR3 is TGCGCCAGCAGCCCCGCGCGCTATAGCACAGATACGCAGTATTTT. This sequence encodes CASSPARYSTDTQYF.

The rearrangement uses TRBV9 and TRBJ1-1, with unresolved D. Germline V gives CDR1 SGDLS, CDR2 YYNGEE. The CDR3 consists of 14 residues. Trimming removed 0 bases at V and 5 bases at J, with 11 bases between. The CDR3 loop is CASSVGPSGTEAFF. CDR3 nucleotide sequence: TGTGCCAGCAGCGTAGGACCGAGCGGGACTGAAGCTTTCTTT. Variable domain in full (rest from reference TRBV9 and TRBJ1-1): DSGVTQTPKHLITATGQRVTLRCSPRSGDLSVYWYQQSLDQGLQFLIQYYNGEERAKGNILERFSAQQFPDLHSELNLSSLELGDSALYFCASSVGPSGTEAFFGQGTRLTVV.

The chain couples TRBV11-2 to TRBJ2-1, with 9 nucleotides matching TRBD2. V lost 5 bases to trimming and J lost 10 bases; unmatched junction nucleotides: 9. The CDR3 extends over 14 amino acids. Looked up from germline, CDR1 is SGHAT and CDR2 is FQNNGV. CDR3 protein: CASSPAGGSREQFF. CDR3 DNA sequence: TGTGCCAGCAGCCCAGCGGGGGGCTCGAGGGAGCAGTTCTTC.

V is TRBV10-2 and J is TRBJ1-4; D remains ambiguous. The CDR3 runs to 12 residues. The germline V gene has CDR1 WSHSY and CDR2 SAAADI. V was clipped by 6 bases and J by 8 bases, with 10 bases between them. Written as DNA, the CDR3 is TGCGCCAGCAGGAGGATGGAAGAAAAACTGTTTTTT. Translating gives CASRRMEEKLFF.

The chain carries TRBV5-1 and TRBJ2-2; perhaps TRBD2 as D (6 bases). Germline values: CDR1 SGHRS, CDR2 YFSETQ. Trimming cost V 4 bases and J 5 bases, with 12 bases left between them. The CDR3 sequence is 14 residues long. CDR3 loop: CASSEGLTTGELFF. CDR3 nucleotides: TGCGCCAGCAGCGAAGGACTAACTACCGGGGAGCTGTTTTTT.

This clone was counted between two and nine times. The chain carries TRBV6-6 and TRBJ1-1, with D perhaps TRBD1 (5 bases). CDR1 is MNHNY and CDR2 is SVGAGI in the germline V gene (reference sequence). The CDR3 length is 13 residues. V lost 6 bases to trimming and J lost 1 base, with 9 bases between them. The CDR3: CASRFRANTEAFF. The CDR3 coding sequence is TGTGCCAGCAGGTTCAGGGCGAACACTGAAGCTTTCTTT.

V usage is TRBV7-2 and J usage is TRBJ1-2; possible D gene TRBD1, 5 bases. Trimming pared 4 bases from V and 3 bases from J, leaving 12 bases between. CDR3 size: 14 residues. Germline CDR1 reads SGHTA; CDR2 reads FQGNSA. The DNA of the CDR3 is TGTGCCAGCAGCTCCTCAGACAGCTACTATGGCTACACCTTC. Translating it yields CASSSSDSYYGYTF.

This clone was picked up a small number of times. The chain's CDR3 is CASGLVPDNEQFF. As DNA, the CDR3 is TGTGCTAGTGGTTTGGTTCCAGACAATGAGCAGTTCTTC. V is TRBV12-5 and J is TRBJ2-1; the D is unclear. With 0 bases removed from V and 5 bases from J, the gap between germline ends came to 5 bases. Germline CDR1 is LGHNT and CDR2 is FRNRAP. The CDR3 extends over 13 amino acids.

V is TRBV7-9 and J is TRBJ1-1; D gene unclear. Germline V gene data show CDR1 as SEHNR and CDR2 as FQNEAQ (reference sequence). This CDR3 comprises 15 residues. V dropped 2 bases and J dropped 1 base, with 11 bases sitting between them. CDR3 loop: CASSLRGGGNTEAFF. CDR3 bases: TGTGCCAGCAGCTTAAGAGGTGGAGGGAACACTGAAGCTTTCTTT.

The chain employs TRBV6-5 and TRBJ1-2; the match to TRBD1 covers 8 bases. The CDR3 covers 15 residues. V trimming: 8 bases; J trimming: 0 bases; junction bases outside the gene matches: 8. Germline CDR1 and CDR2: MNHEY and SVGAGI. The CDR3 sequence: CASRTGWETNYGYTF. Here the CDR3 DNA reads TGTGCCAGCCGGACAGGGTGGGAGACTAACTATGGCTACACCTTC.

The CDR3 nucleotides are TGTGCCAGCAGTTTCGGTCTTAGGGGTCCCCAGCATTTT. Protein: CASSFGLRGPQHF. The chain is built from TRBV12-3 or TRBV12-4 and TRBJ1-5; D is perhaps TRBD1 (5 bases). The CDR3 length is 13 residues. The V end was cut by 3 bases, the J end by 10 bases, with 13 bases between.

The chain has TRBV5-5 and TRBJ1-2; TRBD1 agrees at 7 bases. Unmatched junction bases numbered 9, after V lost 3 bases and J lost 4 bases. Germline CDR1 SGHKS, CDR2 YYEKEE (reference sequence). This CDR3 has 15 residues. This CDR3 reads CASSSPYRGRYGYTF. The CDR3 DNA reads as TGTGCCAGCAGCTCACCCTACAGGGGACGCTATGGCTACACCTTC. The full variable domain, completed using reference TRBV5-5 and TRBJ1-2, is DAGVTQSPTHLIKTRGQQVTLRCSPISGHKSVSWYQQVLGQGPQFIFQYYEKEERGRGNFPDRFSARQFPNYSSELNVNALLLGDSALYLCASSSPYRGRYGYTFGSGTRLTVV.

This clone came up once. The chain has TRBV19 and TRBJ2-5; a possible D gene is TRBD2 (5 bases). Germline V gives CDR1 LNHDA, CDR2 SQIVND (reference sequence). The CDR3 has 16 residues. V gave up 5 bases and J gave up 5 bases, with 21 bases separating them. The CDR3, as DNA: TGTGCCAGTAGTTCCCCCCCCCGGGGATTCGGCGAGACCCAGTACTTC. Its translation is CASSSPPRGFGETQYF. The variable domain in full, completed from reference TRBV19 and TRBJ2-5, reads DGGITQSPKYLFRKEGQNVTLSCEQNLNHDAMYWYRQDPGQGLRLIYYSQIVNDFQKGDIAEGYSVSREKKESFPLTVTSAQKNPTAFYLCASSSPPRGFGETQYFGPGTRLLVL.

The chain carries TRBV9 and TRBJ2-1; 13 nucleotides line up with TRBD2. CDR3 length: 15 amino acids. V lost 2 bases to trimming and J lost 5 bases; unmatched junction nucleotides: 1. Germline loops: CDR1 SGDLS, CDR2 YYNGEE. The chain's CDR3 is CASSVGTSGDNEQFF. CDR3 nucleotide sequence: TGTGCCAGCAGCGTTGGGACTAGCGGGGACAATGAGCAGTTCTTC.

This clone has just a few counts. CDR3 loop: CASSSGQAASGNTIYF. The CDR3 region has the DNA TGTGCCAGCAGCTCCGGACAGGCGGCCTCTGGAAACACCATATATTTT. The V call is TRBV7-9, the J call TRBJ1-3; 7 nucleotides match TRBD1. The CDR3 is 16 amino acids. Germline trimming cut 4 bases from V and 0 bases from J; bases unmatched to any gene: 6. Germline V gene sequence: CDR1 SEHNR, CDR2 FQNEAQ (reference sequence).

The chain couples TRBV16 to TRBJ2-1; 10 positions agree with TRBD2. The CDR3 loop spans 16 amino acids. The ends lost 3 bases at V and 15 bases at J; junction bases unmatched: 17. Per germline, CDR1 KGHSY and CDR2 FQNENV. This CDR3 reads CASSHASGGRAIVRFF. The CDR3 bases are TGTGCCAGCAGCCATGCTAGCGGGGGCCGAGCGATAGTGCGGTTCTTC. The whole variable domain, remainder taken from reference TRBV16 and TRBJ2-1, is GEEVAQTPKHLVRGEGQKAKLYCAPIKGHSYVFWYQQVLKNEFKFLISFQNENVFDETGMPKERFSAKCLPNSPCSLEIQATKLEDSAVYFCASSHASGGRAIVRFFGPGTRLTVL.

DNA of the CDR3: TGTGCCAGCACTAAGACTCGCCCAGACACCGGGGAGCTGTTTTTT. Its translation: CASTKTRPDTGELFF. The V call is TRBV11-3, the J call TRBJ2-2; D is undetermined. Per the germline V gene, CDR1 is SGHNT and CDR2 is YENEEA. V lost 7 bases and J 3 bases, leaving 15 bases between the germline ends. The CDR3 sequence is 15 residues long.

The V and J genes are TRBV10-3 and TRBJ1-3; 9 bases agree with TRBD1. CDR3 length equals 17 residues. Looked up from germline, CDR1 is ENHRY and CDR2 is SYGVKD. J lost 0 bases, V lost 4 bases, and 7 bases had no gene match. The CDR3 loop reads CAISGFGTGTSGNTIYF. The CDR3 DNA reads as TGTGCCATCAGTGGTTTCGGGACAGGGACCTCTGGAAACACCATATATTTT.

The chain recombines TRBV5-1 with TRBJ1-2, with 7 bases that match TRBD1. V lost 4 bases, J lost 0 bases, and 9 bases stayed unmatched. Germline V gives CDR1 SGHRS, CDR2 YFSETQ. The CDR3 runs 16 residues. CDR3 loop: CASSAPGTETNYGYTF. The CDR3 nucleotides are TGCGCCAGCAGCGCCCCCGGGACAGAGACTAACTATGGCTACACCTTC. Together with reference TRBV5-1 and TRBJ1-2, the CDR3 gives the full variable domain: KAGVTQTPRYLIKTRGQQVTLSCSPISGHRSVSWYQQTPGQGLQFLFEYFSETQRNKGNFPGRFSGRQFSNSRSEMNVSTLELGDSALYLCASSAPGTETNYGYTFGSGTRLTVV.

This clone was seen once. The J gene is TRBJ1-5, the V gene TRBV9; a possible D gene is TRBD1 (5 bases). Germline values: CDR1 SGDLS, CDR2 YYNGEE. CDR3 length equals 15 residues. V lost 4 bases, J lost 0 bases, and 11 bases lay in between. The CDR3 here is CASSSWDFSNQPQHF. The CDR3 DNA sequence: TGTGCCAGCAGCAGCTGGGACTTTAGCAATCAGCCCCAGCATTTT.

The chain couples TRBV24-1 to TRBJ1-3; 7 bases agree with TRBD1. This CDR3 spans 13 amino acids. Germline CDR1 and CDR2: KGHDR and SFDVKD. Losses at the gene ends were 12 bases for V and 4 bases for J; bases not matched to a gene: 8. CDR3 DNA sequence: TGTGCCGACAGGGCGGGTTCAGGAAACACCATATATTTT. Its protein is CADRAGSGNTIYF.

This sequence joins TRBV7-2 and TRBJ2-1; 7 nucleotides align to TRBD1. V lost 5 bases to trimming and J lost 0 bases; unmatched junction nucleotides: 7. This CDR3 comprises 16 residues. The V gene's germline CDR1 is SGHTA and CDR2 FQGNSA. The CDR3 DNA reads as TGTGCCAGCAGCACAAGACAGGGTAGCTCCTACAATGAGCAGTTCTTC. Translated, it gives CASSTRQGSSYNEQFF.

The chain couples TRBV3-1 (or the pseudogene TRBV3-2) to TRBJ2-7; tentative D call: TRBD1 (5 bases). V shed 4 bases and J shed 1 base, with 11 bases lying between them. Germline loops: CDR1 LGHDT, CDR2 YNNKEL (reference sequence). The CDR3 contains 14 residues. The CDR3 region is CASSLQGSSYEQYF. Here the CDR3 DNA reads TGTGCCAGCAGCCTCCAGGGTAGTTCCTACGAGCAGTACTTC.

This rearrangement joins TRBV2 to TRBJ2-5; possible D gene TRBD2, 7 bases. The CDR3 runs 14 residues. V lost 6 bases and J 4 bases, leaving 15 bases between the germline ends. The V gene's germline CDR1 is SNHLY and CDR2 FYNNEI. The CDR3 here is CASRMGASGETQYF. In DNA form, the CDR3 reads TGTGCCAGCAGAATGGGGGCTAGCGGAGAGACCCAGTACTTC.